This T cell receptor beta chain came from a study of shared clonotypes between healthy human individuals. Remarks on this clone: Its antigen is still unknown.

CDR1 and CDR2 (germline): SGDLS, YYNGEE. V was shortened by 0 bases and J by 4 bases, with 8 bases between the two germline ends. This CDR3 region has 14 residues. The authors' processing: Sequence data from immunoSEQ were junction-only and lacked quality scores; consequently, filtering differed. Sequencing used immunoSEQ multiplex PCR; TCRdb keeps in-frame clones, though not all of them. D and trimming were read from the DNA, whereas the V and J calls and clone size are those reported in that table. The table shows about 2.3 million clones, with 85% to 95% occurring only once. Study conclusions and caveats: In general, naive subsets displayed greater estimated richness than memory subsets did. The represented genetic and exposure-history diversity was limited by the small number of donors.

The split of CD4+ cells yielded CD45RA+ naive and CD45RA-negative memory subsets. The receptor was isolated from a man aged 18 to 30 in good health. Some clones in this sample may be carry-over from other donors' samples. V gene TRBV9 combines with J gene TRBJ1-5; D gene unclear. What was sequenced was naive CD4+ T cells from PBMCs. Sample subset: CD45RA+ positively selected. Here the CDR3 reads CASSVGMENQPQHF. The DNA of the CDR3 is TGTGCCAGCAGCGTAGGGATGGAGAATCAGCCCCAGCATTTT.